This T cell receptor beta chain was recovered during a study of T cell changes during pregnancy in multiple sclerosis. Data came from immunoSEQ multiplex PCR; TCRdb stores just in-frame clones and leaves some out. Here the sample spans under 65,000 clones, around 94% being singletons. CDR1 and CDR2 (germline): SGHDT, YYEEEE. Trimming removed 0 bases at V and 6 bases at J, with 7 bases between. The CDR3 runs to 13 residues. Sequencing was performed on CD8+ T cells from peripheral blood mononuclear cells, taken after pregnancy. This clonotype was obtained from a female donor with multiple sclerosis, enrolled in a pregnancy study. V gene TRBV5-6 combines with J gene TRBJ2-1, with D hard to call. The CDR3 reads CASSLAASNEQFF. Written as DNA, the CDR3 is TGTGCCAGCAGCTTGGCGGCTAGCAATGAGCAGTTCTTC.